The 20 T cell receptor beta chains given below trace back to one sample, sequenced in a study of blood T cell repertoires in COVID-19. Only in-frame clones appear in the TCRdb table, and some are missing; sequencing was by immunoSEQ multiplex PCR. The sample lists around 200,000 clones; roughly 88% were seen once. The sequenced sample consisted of peripheral blood. All receptors come from a human donor with active or convalescent COVID-19. The donor label of this sample is uncertain.

V is TRBV5-4 and J is TRBJ2-2; 9 bases line up with TRBD2. Looked up from germline, CDR1 is SGHNT and CDR2 is YYREEE (reference sequence). This CDR3 spans 16 amino acids. V shed 4 bases and J 4 bases; nucleotides not matched to a gene: 8. The CDR3 here is CASSISGRSSTGELFF. In DNA form, the CDR3 reads TGTGCCAGCAGCATAAGCGGGAGGTCGAGCACCGGGGAGCTGTTTTTT.

V is TRBV2 and J is TRBJ2-3; 8 bases line up with TRBD2. The CDR3 extends over 16 amino acids. Unmatched junction bases numbered 10, after V lost 6 bases and J lost 2 bases. Germline loops: CDR1 SNHLY, CDR2 FYNNEI. CDR3 in DNA: TGTGCCAGCAGACAAGACCTAGCGGGTTACACAGATACGCAGTATTTT. Translation gives CASRQDLAGYTDTQYF.

The J gene is TRBJ1-4, the V gene TRBV27; weak D call: TRBD1 (6 bases). Germline-derived CDR1 and CDR2 are MNHEY and SMNVEV (reference sequence). The CDR3 is made up of 18 amino acids. Trimming left V 1 base short and J 3 bases short, with 18 bases between. CDR3 residues: CASSLYPPGAGANEKLFF. The CDR3 coding sequence is TGTGCCAGCAGTTTATATCCCCCCGGGGCAGGGGCTAATGAAAAACTGTTTTTT.

The V call is TRBV6-5, the J call TRBJ2-3, with TRBD2 matching 10 bases. V dropped 6 bases and J dropped 1; count of bases not matched to a gene: 1. Germline CDR1 reads MNHEY; CDR2 reads SVGAGI. The CDR3 contains 14 residues. The CDR3 coding sequence is TGTGCCAGCAGCCTAGCGGGGGGCACAGATACGCAGTATTTT. Amino acids: CASSLAGGTDTQYF.

The chain's CDR3 is CASSLSKAVGGKQETQYF. The DNA for the CDR3 is TGTGCCAGCAGTTTATCTAAAGCGGTGGGGGGTAAACAAGAGACCCAGTACTTC. The chain links TRBV28 to TRBJ2-5; tentatively, D is TRBD2 (6 bases). The CDR3 contains 18 residues. From germline, CDR1 is MDHEN and CDR2 SYDVKM. V was clipped by 1 base and J by 2 bases, with 20 bases between them.

V is TRBV24-1 and J is TRBJ2-1; D unresolved. This CDR3 has 13 amino acids. Trimming pared 7 bases from V and 7 bases from J, leaving 13 bases between. Germline lookup yields CDR1 KGHDR and CDR2 SFDVKD. CDR3 nucleotide sequence: TGTGCCACCAGCGGAGAGGTGGTAAATGAGCAGTTCTTC. This encodes CATSGEVVNEQFF.

The sample holds a few counts of this clone. V is TRBV11-2 and J is TRBJ2-3; 10 nucleotides match TRBD2. With V trimmed by 0 bases and J by 2 bases, 5 bases remained unmatched. CDR1 is SGHAT, CDR2 FQNNGV, per germline. There are 17 residues in the CDR3. The CDR3 region has the DNA TGTGCCAGCAGCTTAGATTCTAGCGGGGGCTACACAGATACGCAGTATTTT. As protein: CASSLDSSGGYTDTQYF.

The rearrangement links TRBV7-9 to TRBJ2-3; 8 nucleotides align to TRBD2. The V and J ends lost 1 base and 9 bases, in that order; junction bases with no gene match: 6. The length of the CDR3 is 14 residues. Germline loops: CDR1 SEHNR, CDR2 FQNEAQ (reference sequence). The CDR3 here is CASSLGGGGRTQYF. The CDR3 region has the DNA TGTGCCAGCAGCTTAGGAGGCGGGGGGAGGACGCAGTATTTT.

J is TRBJ1-2 and V is TRBV29-1, with 8 bases lining up with TRBD1. Looked up from germline, CDR1 is SQVTM and CDR2 is ANQGSEA. The CDR3 loop spans 14 amino acids. V dropped 0 bases and J dropped 6; count of bases not matched to a gene: 6. CDR3 loop: CSVEEDGQGNGYTF. The CDR3 bases are TGCAGCGTTGAAGAAGACGGACAGGGTAATGGCTACACCTTC.

This clone was seen a handful of times. The genes are TRBV11-3 and TRBJ1-6, with 7 bases matching TRBD1. In germline, CDR1 is SGHNT, CDR2 YENEEA. V shed 5 bases, J shed 8 bases, and the junction held 12 bases outside the gene matches. This CDR3 is built from 16 residues. The DNA for the CDR3 is TGTGCCAGCAGCCTTCCTAGGGGGACAGAGTATTCACCCCTCCACTTT. It encodes CASSLPRGTEYSPLHF.

V and J are TRBV12-3 or TRBV12-4 and TRBJ1-6; possibly TRBD1 for D (6 bases). The CDR3 runs 13 residues. Trimming pared 2 bases from V and 10 bases from J, leaving 9 bases between. CDR3 sequence reads: CASSLTGYSPLHF. The CDR3 region has the DNA TGTGCCAGCAGTTTAACAGGGTACTCACCCCTCCACTTT.

The chain joins TRBV12-3 or TRBV12-4 to TRBJ1-6; D gene unclear. Trimming removed 3 bases from V and 9 bases from J, with 6 bases in between. The CDR3 runs 12 residues. CDR3 in DNA: TGTGCCAGCAGTTTTCCCTTTTCACCCCTCCACTTT. Residues: CASSFPFSPLHF.

V usage is TRBV19 and J usage is TRBJ1-6, with D possibly matching TRBD1 (6 bases). Trimming took off 7 bases at V and 13 bases at J, with 23 bases between the two ends. The CDR3 length is 15 residues. From germline, CDR1 is LNHDA and CDR2 SQIVND (reference sequence). The CDR3 DNA sequence: TGTGCCAGTAAGGATGCGGGGGCCCTCTGGGTTCCCCTCCACTTT. Translating it yields CASKDAGALWVPLHF.

For the CDR3, the DNA is TGCGCCAGCAGCTTTCTCGCGGGAGGGCCGGACACAGATACGCAGTATTTT. Translating gives CASSFLAGGPDTDTQYF. V gene TRBV5-1 combines with J gene TRBJ2-3, with TRBD2 matching over 9 bases. The CDR3 totals 17 residues. Germline values: CDR1 SGHRS, CDR2 YFSETQ. The ends lost 2 bases at V and 2 bases at J; junction bases unmatched: 9.

This clone was counted between two and nine times. V gene TRBV29-1 combines with J gene TRBJ2-1; 8 nucleotides agree with TRBD2. After removal of 4 bases from V and 0 bases from J, the junction contained 8 bases not matched to a gene. The CDR3 has 16 residues. Looked up from germline, CDR1 is SQVTM and CDR2 is ANQGSEA. CDR3 bases: TGCAGCGTTGGGGGAAGCGGGAGTAGCTCCTACAATGAGCAGTTCTTC. The encoded protein is CSVGGSGSSSYNEQFF.

The gene calls are TRBV19 and TRBJ1-2; 7 bases match TRBD1. There are 17 residues in the CDR3. CDR1 and CDR2 from the germline V gene are LNHDA and SQIVND (reference sequence). V lost 8 bases to trimming and J lost 5 bases; unmatched junction nucleotides: 20. CDR3 sequence: CASANLTGHLLGYGYTF. The CDR3 nucleotides read TGTGCCAGTGCAAACTTGACAGGGCATCTACTAGGGTATGGCTACACCTTC.

The chain links TRBV10-2 to TRBJ1-4, with D maybe TRBD1 (5 bases). The CDR3 runs to 15 residues. Germline CDR1 reads WSHSY; CDR2 reads SAAADI. Trimming shortened V by 5 bases and J by 5 bases, and 15 bases separated the two germline ends. Written as DNA, the CDR3 is TGCGCCAGCAGTATTTGGGGGGGACGGAATGAAAAACTGTTTTTT. This encodes CASSIWGGRNEKLFF.

CDR3 region: CAISESEGSSNQPQHF. The CDR3 DNA follows: TGTGCCATCAGTGAGTCAGAGGGCAGTAGCAATCAGCCCCAGCATTTT. The genes are TRBV10-3 and TRBJ1-5; D unresolved. CDR1 is ENHRY and CDR2 is SYGVKD in the germline V gene. CDR3 size: 16 residues. The V gene lost 0 bases and the J gene lost 0 bases, with 9 bases spanning the gap.

This clone was detected only a few times. The chain has TRBV6-5 and TRBJ1-2; TRBD1 matches 8 bases. J gave up 8 bases and V 6 bases, and 8 bases lay outside the gene matches. The CDR3 has 13 amino acids. Per germline, CDR1 MNHEY and CDR2 SVGAGI. The CDR3 DNA reads TGTGCCAGCAGCCAAGACAGGGGTGGCGGCTACACCTTC. This translates into CASSQDRGGGYTF.

This clone was detected once. The J gene is TRBJ2-3, the V gene TRBV6-2 or TRBV6-3; the D gene is possibly TRBD1 (5 bases). Germline CDR1 MNHEY, CDR2 SVGEGT. V was pared by 2 bases and J by 4 bases, with 16 bases between. CDR3 length equals 16 residues. The chain's CDR3 is CASSYTMDQGPDTQYF. CDR3 nucleotides: TGTGCCAGCAGTTACACAATGGATCAGGGCCCAGATACGCAGTATTTT.